Below, 7 T cell receptor beta chains from the same sample are listed, as sequenced in a study of T-cell memory formation after mild COVID-19. TCRdb processed the 5' RACE reads anew with MiXCR; each CDR3 protein has one entry. The sample includes fewer than 150,000 distinct CDR3 sequences, approximately 6.2% of them seen just once. Material: PBMCs or a T cell subset sorted from them (not recorded which). The receptors here all came from an adult woman who had mild COVID-19 (a few samples of this study predate the infection). Cell type and time point are not known.

There are a few counts of this clonotype. A much larger clone differs by one base, so this may be a read error. The rearrangement links TRBV5-1 to TRBJ2-5; tentatively, D is TRBD2 (7 bases). The germline V gene has CDR1 SGHRS and CDR2 YFSETQ. Deletions cut 2 bases from V and 1 base from J, with 15 bases between. CDR3 length: 16 amino acids. The CDR3 loop is CASSFTGGAPQETQYF. In DNA form, the CDR3 reads TGCGCCAGCAGCTTCACTGGGGGGGCTCCCCAAGAGACCCAGTACTTC. The entire variable domain, with the rest obtained from reference TRBV5-1 and TRBJ2-5, is as follows: KAGVTQTPRYLIKTRGQQVTLSCSPISGHRSVSWYQQTPGQGLQFLFEYFSETQRNKGNFPGRFSGRQFSNSRSEMNVSTLELGDSALYLCASSFTGGAPQETQYFGPGTRLLVL.

This clonotype was counted ten times or more. The V call is TRBV7-2, the J call TRBJ2-3, with 13 bases aligning to TRBD2. Germline loops: CDR1 SGHTA, CDR2 FQGNSA. The V gene end was trimmed by 5 bases and the J gene end by 5 bases; junction bases not matched to a gene: 16. The CDR3 has 19 residues. The CDR3 DNA sequence: TGTGCCAGCAGCCGATCCCTGGGGACTAGCGGGATTAAAAGAGATACGCAGTATTTT. This translates into CASSRSLGTSGIKRDTQYF.

Ten or more counts support this clonotype. CDR3 residues: CASSLQTGVNEQFF. The CDR3 DNA follows: TGTGCCAGCAGCTTACAGACAGGGGTCAATGAGCAGTTCTTC. V gene TRBV7-2 combines with J gene TRBJ2-1; 8 positions agree with TRBD1. Germline values: CDR1 SGHTA, CDR2 FQGNSA. There are 14 residues in the CDR3. V shed 2 bases and J 6 bases; nucleotides not matched to a gene: 3.

This chain uses TRBV19 with TRBJ2-7, with 9 nucleotides matching TRBD2. Germline-derived CDR1 and CDR2 are LNHDA and SQIVND (reference sequence). The CDR3 runs 15 residues. V shed 2 bases and J 2 bases; nucleotides not matched to a gene: 4. CDR3 sequence (DNA): TGTGCCAGTAGTATAAATAGCGGGGGCCCCTACGAGCAGTACTTC. As protein: CASSINSGGPYEQYF. Full variable domain (rest looked up from reference TRBV19 and TRBJ2-7): DGGITQSPKYLFRKEGQNVTLSCEQNLNHDAMYWYRQDPGQGLRLIYYSQIVNDFQKGDIAEGYSVSREKKESFPLTVTSAQKNPTAFYLCASSINSGGPYEQYFGPGTRLTVT.

Many counts were recorded for this clonotype. CDR3 in DNA: TGTGCCAGTAGTCGACTAGCGGGAGCCTACAATGAGCAGTTCTTC. It yields the protein CASSRLAGAYNEQFF. The chain combines TRBV19 with TRBJ2-1, with 12 bases identical to TRBD2. The V and J ends lost 5 bases and 2 bases, in that order; junction bases with no gene match: 1. CDR3 size: 15 residues. Per germline, CDR1 LNHDA and CDR2 SQIVND (reference sequence).

In nucleotides, the CDR3 is TGTGCCAGCAGTGAATGGGGGTCGGGTTCTGGGGCCAACGTCCTGACTTTC. As protein: CASSEWGSGSGANVLTF. This chain uses TRBV25-1 with TRBJ2-6, with D perhaps matching TRBD1 or TRBD2 (5 bases each). Deletions cut 1 base from V and 1 base from J, with 11 bases between. The CDR3 loop spans 17 amino acids. CDR1 MGHDK and CDR2 SYGVNS come from the germline V gene. Full variable domain (outside the CDR3, taken from reference TRBV25-1 and TRBJ2-6): EADIYQTPRYLVIGTGKKITLECSQTMGHDKMYWYQQDPGMELHLIHYSYGVNSTEKGDLSSESTVSRIRTEHFPLTLESARPSHTSQYLCASSEWGSGSGANVLTFGAGSRLTVL.

The genes are TRBV4-3 and TRBJ2-1, with D perhaps TRBD2 (5 bases). V was trimmed by 1 base and J by 0 bases, leaving 7 bases between them. The germline gives CDR1 LGHNA, CDR2 YSLEER. CDR3 length: 15 residues. The CDR3 region is CASSQVGSSYNEQFF. The CDR3 region has the DNA TGCGCCAGCAGCCAAGTTGGGAGCTCCTACAATGAGCAGTTCTTC.